This T cell receptor beta chain was profiled in a study of blood T cell repertoires in COVID-19. Looking at the study overall: COVID-19 samples from acute and convalescent phases originated in the United States, Italy and Spain.

The germline gives CDR1 SGHDT, CDR2 YYEEEE. The CDR3 has 14 amino acids. Germline trimming cut 6 bases from V and 1 base from J; bases unmatched to any gene: 7. Generated by immunoSEQ multiplex PCR, the TCRdb table keeps only in-frame clones and is missing some. Found here are some 200,000 clones, around 81% of them singletons; the top ten hold 8.5% to 10%. Participant age was roughly 18 to 95 years, and participants resided in 20 to 30 US areas. Participants were placed into cohorts based on the clinical history they reported. V is TRBV5-6 and J is TRBJ2-7; 7 nucleotides match TRBD2. The sequence was collected from a woman aged 45-60 years with acute COVID-19. Sequencing was done on a sample of PBMCs or T cells enriched from blood (not recorded which). In nucleotides, the CDR3 is TGTGCCAGCACCCGGCGGGGGAATTCCTACGAGCAGTACTTC. This codes for CASTRRGNSYEQYF.